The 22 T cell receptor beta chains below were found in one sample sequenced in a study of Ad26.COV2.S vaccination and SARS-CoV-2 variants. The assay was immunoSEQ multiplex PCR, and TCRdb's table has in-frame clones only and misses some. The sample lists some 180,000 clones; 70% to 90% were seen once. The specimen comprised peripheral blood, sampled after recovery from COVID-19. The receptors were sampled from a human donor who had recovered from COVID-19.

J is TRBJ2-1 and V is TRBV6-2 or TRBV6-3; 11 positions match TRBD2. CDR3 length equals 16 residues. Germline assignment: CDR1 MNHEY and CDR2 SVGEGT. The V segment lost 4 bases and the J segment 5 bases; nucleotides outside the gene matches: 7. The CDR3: CASSSLGTSGNNEQFF. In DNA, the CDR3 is TGTGCCAGCAGTTCGCTCGGGACTAGCGGTAACAATGAGCAGTTCTTC.

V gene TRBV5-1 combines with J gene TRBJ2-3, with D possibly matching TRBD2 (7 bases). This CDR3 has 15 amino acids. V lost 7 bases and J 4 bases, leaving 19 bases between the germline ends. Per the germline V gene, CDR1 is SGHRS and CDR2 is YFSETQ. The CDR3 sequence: CASFPGGGPADTQYF. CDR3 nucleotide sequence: TGCGCCAGCTTCCCTGGCGGGGGCCCGGCAGATACGCAGTATTTT.

As DNA, the CDR3 is TGTGCCAGCAGCCCTATCCCCGACAATGAGCAGTTCTTC. Translating it yields CASSPIPDNEQFF. This chain links TRBV11-2 with TRBJ2-1; D unresolved. The CDR3 totals 13 residues. V lost 5 bases and J 5 bases, leaving 10 bases between the germline ends. Germline CDR1 is SGHAT and CDR2 is FQNNGV.

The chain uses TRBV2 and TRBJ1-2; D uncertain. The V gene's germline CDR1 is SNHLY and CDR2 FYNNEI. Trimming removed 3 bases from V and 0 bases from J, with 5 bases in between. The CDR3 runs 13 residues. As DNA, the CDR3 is TGTGCCAGCAGTGATGACCCTAACTATGGCTACACCTTC. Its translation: CASSDDPNYGYTF.

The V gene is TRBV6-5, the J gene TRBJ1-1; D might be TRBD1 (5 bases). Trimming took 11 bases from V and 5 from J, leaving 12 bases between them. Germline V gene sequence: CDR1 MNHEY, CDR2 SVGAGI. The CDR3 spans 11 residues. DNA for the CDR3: TGTGCCTCCAGGGAGAAGACTGAAGCTTTCTTT. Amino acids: CASREKTEAFF.

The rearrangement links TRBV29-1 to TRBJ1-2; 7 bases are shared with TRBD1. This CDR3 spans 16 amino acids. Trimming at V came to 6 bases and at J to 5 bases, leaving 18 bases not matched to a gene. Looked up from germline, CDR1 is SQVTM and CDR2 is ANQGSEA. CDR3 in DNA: TGCAGCGTGGGAGGGACAGTTCTTAGGGCCACATATGGCTACACCTTC. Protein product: CSVGGTVLRATYGYTF.

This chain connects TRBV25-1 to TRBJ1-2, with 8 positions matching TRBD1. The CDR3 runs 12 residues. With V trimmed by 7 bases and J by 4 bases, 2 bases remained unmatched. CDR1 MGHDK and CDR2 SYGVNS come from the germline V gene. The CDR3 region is CASKTGAYGYTF. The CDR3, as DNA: TGTGCCAGCAAGACAGGGGCCTATGGCTACACCTTC.

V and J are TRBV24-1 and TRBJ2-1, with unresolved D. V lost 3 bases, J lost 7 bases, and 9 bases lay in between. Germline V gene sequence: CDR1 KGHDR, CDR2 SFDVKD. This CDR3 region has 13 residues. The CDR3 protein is CATSDALYNEQFF. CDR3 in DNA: TGTGCCACCAGTGATGCCCTTTATAATGAGCAGTTCTTC.

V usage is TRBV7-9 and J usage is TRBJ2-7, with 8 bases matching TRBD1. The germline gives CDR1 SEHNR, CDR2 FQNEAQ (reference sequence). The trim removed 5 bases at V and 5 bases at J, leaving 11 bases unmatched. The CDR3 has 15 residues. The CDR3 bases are TGTGCCAGCAGCCTCGACTGGGGACAGGTGAACGAGCAGTACTTC. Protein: CASSLDWGQVNEQYF.

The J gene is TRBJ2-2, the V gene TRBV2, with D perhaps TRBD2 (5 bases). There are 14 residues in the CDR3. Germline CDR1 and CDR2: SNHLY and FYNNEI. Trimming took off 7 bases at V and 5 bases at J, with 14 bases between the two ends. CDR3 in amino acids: CASTRPGGTGELFF. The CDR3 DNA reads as TGTGCCAGCACCCGCCCCGGCGGGACCGGGGAGCTGTTTTTT. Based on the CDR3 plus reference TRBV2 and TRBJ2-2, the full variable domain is EPEVTQTPSHQVTQMGQEVILRCVPISNHLYFYWYRQILGQKVEFLVSFYNNEISEKSEIFDDQFSVERPDGSNFTLKIRSTKLEDSAMYFCASTRPGGTGELFFGEGSRLTVL.

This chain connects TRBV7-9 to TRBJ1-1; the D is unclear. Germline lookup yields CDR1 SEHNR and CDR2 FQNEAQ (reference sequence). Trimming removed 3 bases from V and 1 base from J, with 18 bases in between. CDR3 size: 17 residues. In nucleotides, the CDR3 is TGTGCCAGCAGCTTCCTGGGATCTGGGCTCCAGAACACTGAAGCTTTCTTT. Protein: CASSFLGSGLQNTEAFF.

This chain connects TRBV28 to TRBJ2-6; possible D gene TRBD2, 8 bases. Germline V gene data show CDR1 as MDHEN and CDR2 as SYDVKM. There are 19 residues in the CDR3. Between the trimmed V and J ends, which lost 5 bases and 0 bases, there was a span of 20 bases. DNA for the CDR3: TGTGCCAGCAGTACCCCAGGGGGGCGGGAGGTCTCTGGGGCCAACGTCCTGACTTTC. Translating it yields CASSTPGGREVSGANVLTF.

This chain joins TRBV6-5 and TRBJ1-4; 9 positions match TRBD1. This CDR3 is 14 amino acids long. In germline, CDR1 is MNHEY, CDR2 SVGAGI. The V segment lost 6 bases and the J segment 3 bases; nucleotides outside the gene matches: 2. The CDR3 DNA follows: TGTGCCAGCAGGACAGGGGGGTCTAATGAAAAACTGTTTTTT. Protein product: CASRTGGSNEKLFF.

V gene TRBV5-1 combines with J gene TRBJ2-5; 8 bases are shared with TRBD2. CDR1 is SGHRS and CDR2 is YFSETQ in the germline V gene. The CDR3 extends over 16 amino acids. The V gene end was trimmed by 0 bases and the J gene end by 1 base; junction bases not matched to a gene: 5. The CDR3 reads CASSLGPGGIQETQYF. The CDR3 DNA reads TGCGCCAGCAGCTTGGGGCCGGGGGGGATCCAAGAGACCCAGTACTTC.

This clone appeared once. The CDR3 bases are TGTGCCAGCAGACCCCCTCGGGGTACTAGCGGGGCCAGGGGTGAGCAGTTCTTC. This encodes CASRPPRGTSGARGEQFF. The rearrangement links TRBV7-9 to TRBJ2-1; 10 bases are a match to TRBD2. The CDR3 length is 18 residues. From germline, CDR1 is SEHNR and CDR2 FQNEAQ (reference sequence). V shed 6 bases, J shed 9 bases, and the junction held 20 bases outside the gene matches.

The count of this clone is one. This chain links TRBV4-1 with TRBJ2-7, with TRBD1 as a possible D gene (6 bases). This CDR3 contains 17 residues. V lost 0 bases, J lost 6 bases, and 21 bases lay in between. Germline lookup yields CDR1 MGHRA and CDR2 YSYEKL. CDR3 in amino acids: CASSQDRAGATGAEQYF. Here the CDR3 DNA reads TGCGCCAGCAGCCAAGATAGGGCAGGGGCGACCGGGGCCGAGCAGTACTTC.

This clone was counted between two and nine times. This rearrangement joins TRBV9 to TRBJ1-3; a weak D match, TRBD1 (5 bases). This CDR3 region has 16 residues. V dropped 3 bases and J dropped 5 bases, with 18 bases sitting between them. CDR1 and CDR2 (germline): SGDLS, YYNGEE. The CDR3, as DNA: TGTGCCAGCAGCGCGGGGAGGGGCGTCGGACGAAACACCATATATTTT. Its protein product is CASSAGRGVGRNTIYF. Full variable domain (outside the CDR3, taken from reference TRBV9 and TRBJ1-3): DSGVTQTPKHLITATGQRVTLRCSPRSGDLSVYWYQQSLDQGLQFLIQYYNGEERAKGNILERFSAQQFPDLHSELNLSSLELGDSALYFCASSAGRGVGRNTIYFGEGSWLTVV.

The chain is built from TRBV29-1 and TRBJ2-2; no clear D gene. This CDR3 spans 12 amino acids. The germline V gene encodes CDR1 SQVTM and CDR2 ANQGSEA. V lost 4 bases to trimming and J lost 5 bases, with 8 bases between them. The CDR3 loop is CSVVVQTGELFF. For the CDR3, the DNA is TGCAGCGTTGTGGTCCAGACCGGGGAGCTGTTTTTT.

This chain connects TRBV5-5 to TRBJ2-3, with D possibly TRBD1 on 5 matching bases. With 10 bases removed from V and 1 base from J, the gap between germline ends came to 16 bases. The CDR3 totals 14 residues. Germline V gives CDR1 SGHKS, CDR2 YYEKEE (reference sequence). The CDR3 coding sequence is TGTGCCGGATCTTTAAAGACAGGCACAGATACGCAGTATTTT. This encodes CAGSLKTGTDTQYF.

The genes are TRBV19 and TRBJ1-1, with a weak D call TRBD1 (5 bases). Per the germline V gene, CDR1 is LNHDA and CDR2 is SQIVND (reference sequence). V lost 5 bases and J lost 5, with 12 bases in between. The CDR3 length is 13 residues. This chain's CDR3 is CASSPTGGTEAFF. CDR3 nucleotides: TGTGCCAGTAGTCCCACCGGGGGGACTGAAGCTTTCTTT.

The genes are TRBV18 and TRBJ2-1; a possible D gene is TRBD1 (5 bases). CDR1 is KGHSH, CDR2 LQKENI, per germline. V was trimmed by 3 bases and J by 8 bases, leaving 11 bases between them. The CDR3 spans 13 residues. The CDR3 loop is CASSPNRGDEQFF. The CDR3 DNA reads TGTGCCAGCTCACCTAATAGGGGCGATGAGCAGTTCTTC.

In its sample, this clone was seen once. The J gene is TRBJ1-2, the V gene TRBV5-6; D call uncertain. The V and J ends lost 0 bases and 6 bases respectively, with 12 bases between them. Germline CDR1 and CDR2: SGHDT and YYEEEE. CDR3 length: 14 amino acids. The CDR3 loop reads CASSLALGGHGYTF. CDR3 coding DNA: TGTGCCAGCAGCTTGGCACTCGGAGGGCATGGCTACACCTTC.